These 14 T cell receptor beta chains were sequenced from one sample in a study of blood T cells in healthy people across ages. The second PCR ran about 6 to 12 cycles with a sample-barcoded 5' primer and J-beta primers. TCRdb fed the 5' RACE reads into MiXCR, producing one record per CDR3 protein. The sample shows about 1.7 million distinct CDR3 sequences, approximately 30% of them seen only once. Sequenced material: blood. Receptors were obtained from a woman in her 30s in good health.

This clonotype was observed at least ten times. J is TRBJ2-5 and V is TRBV6-5; 9 nucleotides agree with TRBD1. The junction had 12 bases not matched to a gene; V was cut back by 5 bases and J by 5 bases. CDR1 is MNHEY and CDR2 is SVGAGI in the germline V gene. The CDR3 is 16 amino acids. CDR3 sequence reads: CASSTPPGTGYETQYF. As DNA, the CDR3 is TGTGCCAGCAGTACTCCTCCCGGGACAGGGTACGAGACCCAGTACTTC.

There are many counts of this clonotype. This chain uses TRBV7-9 with TRBJ2-7, with D uncertain. Trimming took off 1 base at V and 1 base at J, with 11 bases between the two ends. Germline values: CDR1 SEHNR, CDR2 FQNEAQ (reference sequence). The CDR3 extends over 15 amino acids. CDR3 residues: CASSLDPTGSYEQYF. The DNA for the CDR3 is TGTGCCAGCAGCTTAGACCCCACTGGGTCCTACGAGCAGTACTTC.

This clonotype occurred a few times. The rearrangement joins TRBV12-3 or TRBV12-4 to TRBJ2-4, with D uncertain. The V end was cut by 5 bases, the J end by 12 bases, with 26 bases between. This CDR3 contains 16 residues. CDR3 in DNA: TGTGCCAGCAGTCTCCGCGACCGTGCCTATGGGGTCGATCAGTACTTC. Translating gives CASSLRDRAYGVDQYF.

In this sample, this clonotype turned up a few times. The V gene is TRBV5-1, the J gene TRBJ2-5, with 7 bases identical to TRBD1. From germline, CDR1 is SGHRS and CDR2 YFSETQ. This CDR3 spans 13 amino acids. V shed 10 bases, J shed 5 bases, and the junction held 11 bases outside the gene matches. As DNA, the CDR3 is TGCGCCTCCACACAGGGGTCCCGGGAGACCCAGTACTTC. Its protein is CASTQGSRETQYF.

At least ten counts were recorded for this clonotype. The chain joins TRBV5-1 to TRBJ2-7; D perhaps matches TRBD2 (6 bases). Per germline, CDR1 SGHRS and CDR2 YFSETQ. This CDR3 has 18 residues. V was shortened by 0 bases and J by 4 bases, with 23 bases between the two germline ends. CDR3 bases: TGCGCCAGCAGCTTGGGGGGTCCCGGGACTCGTTCGGATTACGAGCAGTACTTC. Its protein product is CASSLGGPGTRSDYEQYF.

For this clonotype: The junction departs from germline at one end; a sequencing error may be responsible. The V gene is TRBV5-1, the J gene TRBJ2-1; D is unclear. The CDR3 covers 16 residues. Germline V lookup: CDR1 SGHRS, CDR2 YFSETQ. The CDR3 loop reads CASSFTSNKVSNEEFF. DNA for the CDR3: TGCGCCAGCAGCTTCACCTCCAACAAAGTCTCTAATGAGGAGTTCTTC.

This clonotype was counted between two and nine times. The chain combines TRBV24-1 with TRBJ1-2; D is unresolved. Germline loops: CDR1 KGHDR, CDR2 SFDVKD. The CDR3 is 13 residues long. Trimming stripped 2 bases from V and 8 bases from J, with 11 bases between. CDR3 coding DNA: TGTGCCACCAGTGATTCCCGGGAGGAGGGCTACACCTTC. This codes for CATSDSREEGYTF.

Only a few counts were recorded for this clonotype. V gene TRBV9 combines with J gene TRBJ1-2, with D hard to call. The V gene's germline CDR1 is SGDLS and CDR2 YYNGEE. Between the trimmed V and J ends, which lost 4 bases and 6 bases, there was a span of 13 bases. This CDR3 contains 13 residues. The CDR3 region has the DNA TGTGCCAGCAGCATTCGGGCCCTTGATGGCTACACCTTC. Protein product: CASSIRALDGYTF.

The V call is TRBV18, the J call TRBJ2-5; D not resolved. V lost 3 bases to trimming and J lost 2 bases, with 10 bases between them. Germline V gene data show CDR1 as KGHSH and CDR2 as LQKENI. This CDR3 contains 14 residues. CDR3 protein: CASSPSMSQETQYF. The CDR3 DNA sequence: TGTGCCAGCTCACCTAGCATGAGTCAAGAGACCCAGTACTTC.

Concerning this clonotype: A much larger clone sits a single nucleotide away, making a read error possible. The rearrangement uses TRBV5-1 and TRBJ2-7; a possible D gene is TRBD2 (5 bases). CDR1 and CDR2 from the germline V gene are SGHRS and YFSETQ. V was pared by 1 base and J by 4 bases, with 21 bases between. The CDR3 loop spans 17 amino acids. This CDR3 reads CASSLRRSETTSYEQYF. CDR3 bases: TGCGCCAGCAGCTTGAGGAGGTCTGAAACCACCTCGTACGAGCAGTACTTC.

On this clonotype: A clone one base away is much larger, so this may be a read error. This chain's CDR3 is CSVRTSGRGDIQYF. Here the CDR3 DNA reads TGCAGTGTCCGGACTAGCGGGAGAGGGGACATTCAGTACTTC. The chain is built from TRBV20-1 and TRBJ2-4, with 13 bases lining up with TRBD2. CDR3 length: 14 residues. Germline V gives CDR1 DFQATT, CDR2 SNEGSKA (reference sequence). V shed 7 bases and J 8 bases; nucleotides not matched to a gene: 8.

This clonotype was observed a few times. The chain carries TRBV5-1 and TRBJ1-6, with 7 bases matching TRBD1. Germline V gene lookup returns CDR1 SGHRS and CDR2 YFSETQ. The CDR3 is 16 residues long. Trimming at V came to 2 bases and at J to 7 bases, leaving 9 bases not matched to a gene. In nucleotides, the CDR3 is TGCGCCAGCAGCTTCCTAGGACAGGCAGCAAATTCACCCCTCCACTTT. Protein product: CASSFLGQAANSPLHF.

The rearrangement links TRBV7-9 to TRBJ1-5; 7 bases fit TRBD1. V lost 4 bases, J lost 0 bases, and 3 bases stayed unmatched. Germline CDR1 SEHNR, CDR2 FQNEAQ (reference sequence). The CDR3 loop spans 15 amino acids. The DNA for the CDR3 is TGTGCCAGCAGCTCGGGACAGACTAGCAATCAGCCCCAGCATTTT. Translation gives CASSSGQTSNQPQHF.

This clonotype was recorded a few times. The chain has TRBV11-2 and TRBJ2-5, with 8 nucleotides matching TRBD2. CDR1 and CDR2 (germline): SGHAT, FQNNGV. This CDR3 has 14 residues. J gave up 5 bases and V 6 bases, and 8 bases lay outside the gene matches. In DNA form, the CDR3 reads TGTGCCAGCAGTCGCGGGGGGTCCTCGGAGACCCAGTACTTC. Translating gives CASSRGGSSETQYF.